The entry below gives a single TCR beta chain sequence along with its context. Each sample used at least 7 million PBMCs. These data belong to a study of blood T cells in healthy people across ages. Germline-derived CDR1 and CDR2 are MDHEN and SYDVKM. The ends lost 3 bases at V and 1 base at J; junction bases unmatched: 11. The length of the CDR3 is 17 residues. A J-beta primer mix and a sample-barcoded 5' primer were used in a second PCR of about 6 to 12 cycles. TCRdb redid the calling of the 5' RACE reads with MiXCR, one entry per CDR3 protein. The sample records 920,000 or so distinct CDR3 sequences, more than 40% being singletons.

The specimen was blood. The sequence was obtained from a woman aged 55 to 70 in good health. The rearrangement uses TRBV28 and TRBJ1-2; 7 bases map to TRBD1. The CDR3 protein is CASSFPPGQPSNYGYTF. The CDR3 nucleotides are TGTGCCAGCAGTTTCCCCCCGGGACAGCCGAGTAACTATGGCTACACCTTC.